These T cell receptor beta chains were read from a single sample in a study of Graves' ophthalmopathy and Graves' hyperthyroidism. Each CDR3 protein gets one entry after TCRdb re-called the multiplex PCR reads with MiXCR. The sample gives hundreds of thousands of distinct CDR3 sequences, about 40% of which show up once; over 2.5% is in the top ten. Sequenced material: peripheral blood. The receptor source for this set is an adult man with Graves' ophthalmopathy. CDR3s include the opening cysteine and the closing phenylalanine or tryptophan. The order of the fields is V gene, clone size, D gene, J gene, CDR3 DNA, CDR3 protein. D genes are given only for firm matches. Rows give clone size only sometimes, using once, few, many, or a class for an expanded clone.

V: TRBV5-1
size: many
D: TRBD2
J: TRBJ2-7
DNA: TGCGCCAGCATGATGAAGAGCGGGGCTGACTACGAGCAGTACTTC
CDR3: CASMMKSGADYEQYF

V: TRBV7-2
size: -
D: -
J: TRBJ2-5
DNA: TGTGCCAGCAGCGTTACAGGGTCAACGGAGACCCAGTACTTC
CDR3: CASSVTGSTETQYF

V: TRBV7-8
size: many
D: -
J: TRBJ1-1
DNA: TGTGCCAGCAGCTTCCGAAAGGGGACTGAAGCTTTCTTT
CDR3: CASSFRKGTEAFF

V: TRBV29-1
size: -
D: TRBD1
J: TRBJ1-3
DNA: TGCAGCGTTCCCCGGACAGGGAGAGGCTCTGGAAACACCATATATTTT
CDR3: CSVPRTGRGSGNTIYF

V: TRBV19
size: -
D: -
J: TRBJ1-5
DNA: TGTGCCAGTAGAGCCTTTTTAGGTCAGCCCCAGCATTTT
CDR3: CASRAFLGQPQHF

V: TRBV9
size: -
D: TRBD2
J: TRBJ2-5
DNA: TGTGCCAGCTCACCACCGGGACTAGCGTTCCCCCAAGGAGAGACCCAGTACTTC
CDR3: CASSPPGLAFPQGETQYF

V: TRBV19
size: few
D: TRBD1
J: TRBJ2-7
DNA: TGTGCCAGTAGTATAGGAATCGGACAGGGGCTATACGAGCAGTACTTC
CDR3: CASSIGIGQGLYEQYF

V: TRBV7-2
size: once
D: -
J: TRBJ1-3
DNA: TGTGCCAGCAGCTTACCCCGGGGACACACCATATATTTT
CDR3: CASSLPRGHTIYF

V: TRBV20-1
size: few
D: -
J: TRBJ1-4
DNA: TGCAGTGCTACCGGGTGGGGGGGTGAAAAACTGTTTTTT
CDR3: CSATGWGGEKLFF

V: TRBV25-1
size: few
D: -
J: TRBJ1-1
DNA: TGTGCCAGCAGCTTGAACCGCCACCCTGGGGGCACTGAAGCTTTCTTT
CDR3: CASSLNRHPGGTEAFF

V: TRBV30
size: few
D: -
J: TRBJ1-5
DNA: TGTGCCTGGAGTCTCCGAGGGGGAGGGCAGCCCCAGCATTTT
CDR3: CAWSLRGGGQPQHF

V: TRBV10-3
size: -
D: -
J: TRBJ1-5
DNA: TGTGCCATCAGTGCCGGGGGACAGCCCCAGCATTTT
CDR3: CAISAGGQPQHF

V: TRBV10-3
size: -
D: -
J: TRBJ2-3
DNA: TGTGCCATCAGTGAGAGCGTGGGGTTCACAGATACGCAGTATTTT
CDR3: CAISESVGFTDTQYF

V: TRBV12-3/TRBV12-4
size: -
D: -
J: TRBJ2-5
DNA: TGTGCCAGCAGTTACCTCGGTCAGGGGGGGGAGACCCAGTACTTC
CDR3: CASSYLGQGGETQYF

V: TRBV19
size: -
D: TRBD1
J: TRBJ1-5
DNA: TGTGCCAGTAGCCCGGACAGGTTTCAGCCCCAGCATTTT
CDR3: CASSPDRFQPQHF

V: TRBV12-3/TRBV12-4
size: few
D: -
J: TRBJ1-3
DNA: TGTGCCAGCAGCCAAGATCGCGCAGGGGCTTTCTCTGGAAACACCATATATTTT
CDR3: CASSQDRAGAFSGNTIYF

V: TRBV19
size: many
D: -
J: TRBJ1-5
DNA: TGTGCCAGTAGTATCGAGGGAGTCAATCAGCCCCAGCATTTT
CDR3: CASSIEGVNQPQHF

V: TRBV20-1
size: many
D: TRBD2
J: TRBJ2-5
DNA: TGCAGTGCCAGTGTAGCGGGATCGTCAGAGACCCAGTACTTC
CDR3: CSASVAGSSETQYF

V: TRBV7-2
size: many
D: TRBD2
J: TRBJ2-7
DNA: TGTGCCAGCAGCTTAGTACTAGCGGGGACCTACGAGCAGTACTTC
CDR3: CASSLVLAGTYEQYF

V: TRBV19
size: -
D: -
J: TRBJ2-2
DNA: TGTGCCAGTAAGGGTGACCTAACGAACACCGGGGAGCTGTTTTTT
CDR3: CASKGDLTNTGELFF

V: TRBV7-6
size: once
D: TRBD1
J: TRBJ2-7
DNA: TGTGCCAGCAGCTTAGAACAGGGGGCGCGACGAAACGAGCAGTACTTC
CDR3: CASSLEQGARRNEQYF

V: TRBV29-1
size: -
D: TRBD1
J: TRBJ1-2
DNA: TGCAGCGCCAAACCGGGACAGGGGAACTATGGCTACACCTTC
CDR3: CSAKPGQGNYGYTF

V: TRBV12-3/TRBV12-4
size: -
D: -
J: TRBJ2-5
DNA: TGTGCCAGCAGTGGGGGGGCGCAGAAGACCCAGTACTTC
CDR3: CASSGGAQKTQYF

V: TRBV5-1
size: -
D: -
J: TRBJ1-2
DNA: -
CDR3: CASSSAMYLCARTSYGYTF

V: TRBV24-1
size: -
D: -
J: TRBJ2-2
DNA: TGTGCCACCAGTGATTTGACAGGGAAATGGACCGGGGAGCTGTTTTTT
CDR3: CATSDLTGKWTGELFF

V: TRBV24-1
size: many
D: TRBD1
J: TRBJ1-2
DNA: TGTGCCACCAGTGAGGGACAGGAAAGTGGTGGCTACACCTTC
CDR3: CATSEGQESGGYTF

V: TRBV24-1
size: -
D: -
J: TRBJ2-2
DNA: TGTGCCACCAGTGACCCCGGACTTTCTAGCCCCGGGGAGCTGTTTTTT
CDR3: CATSDPGLSSPGELFF

V: TRBV5-1
size: many
D: -
J: TRBJ2-5
DNA: TGTGCCAGCAGCTTAGCGACAGGCCAAGAGACCCAGTACTTC
CDR3: CASSLATGQETQYF

V: TRBV20-1
size: few
D: -
J: TRBJ1-1
DNA: TGCAGTGCTAGAGATCCGGGAGAGGAGGACACTGAAGCTTTCTTT
CDR3: CSARDPGEEDTEAFF

V: TRBV15
size: many
D: -
J: TRBJ1-5
DNA: TGTGCCACCAGCAGAGAGTACAGTGGGGGGCCCAATCAGCCCCAGCATTTT
CDR3: CATSREYSGGPNQPQHF

V: TRBV19
size: -
D: -
J: TRBJ2-2
DNA: TGTGCCAGCAAGCTAATCCACTTAATTAACACCGGGGAGCTGTTTTTT
CDR3: CASKLIHLINTGELFF

V: TRBV2
size: -
D: -
J: TRBJ2-7
DNA: TGTGCCAGCAGTGGGCACGGGGGGCCCCCCTACGAGCAGTACTTC
CDR3: CASSGHGGPPYEQYF

V: TRBV29-1
size: once
D: -
J: TRBJ1-2
DNA: TGCAGCGTCGAGGGCCCCAGGGAGGATGGCTACACCTTC
CDR3: CSVEGPREDGYTF

V: TRBV2
size: -
D: TRBD1
J: TRBJ2-7
DNA: TGTGCCAGCGGAGAACCGGGACAGGGAATCCACGAGCAGTACTTC
CDR3: CASGEPGQGIHEQYF

V: TRBV3-1
size: -
D: TRBD1
J: TRBJ1-2
DNA: TGTGCCAGCAGCCAAGAATTAGGGACAGGACACTATGGCTACACCTTC
CDR3: CASSQELGTGHYGYTF

V: TRBV5-1
size: few
D: -
J: TRBJ1-2
DNA: TGCGCCAGCAGCCCTGATCTCCAGGACTATGGCTACACCTTC
CDR3: CASSPDLQDYGYTF

V: TRBV7-6
size: many
D: -
J: TRBJ1-1
DNA: TGTGCCAGCAGCTTATTGGGGATTTCAGACACTGAAGCTTTCTTT
CDR3: CASSLLGISDTEAFF

V: TRBV10-3
size: many
D: -
J: TRBJ2-2
DNA: TGTGCCATCAGTGTGGGACCAGACACCGGGGAGCTGTTTTTT
CDR3: CAISVGPDTGELFF

V: TRBV19
size: many
D: TRBD1
J: TRBJ1-5
DNA: TGTGCCAGTAGTACCGCCGGGACAGGTCAGCCCCAGCATTTT
CDR3: CASSTAGTGQPQHF